This TCR beta chain was recovered during a study of blood T cell repertoires in COVID-19. Libraries were prepared by immunoSEQ multiplex PCR; TCRdb keeps only in-frame clonotypes and omits some of them. Among fewer than 100,000 clones, roughly nine tenths were seen once, and the ten largest hold approximately 17%. Trimming removed 1 base from V and 6 bases from J, with 15 bases in between. Germline V gene sequence: CDR1 LNHDA, CDR2 SQIVND (reference sequence). This CDR3 has 15 amino acids. The TCR comes from a man older than 75 in a cohort sampled during active COVID-19. The chain combines TRBV19 with TRBJ1-1, with a weak D call TRBD1 (6 bases). Sample: peripheral blood. CDR3 DNA: TGTGCCAGTAGTATAGGCCAACAGGGTAGGGCTGAAGCTTTCTTT. Protein product: CASSIGQQGRAEAFF.